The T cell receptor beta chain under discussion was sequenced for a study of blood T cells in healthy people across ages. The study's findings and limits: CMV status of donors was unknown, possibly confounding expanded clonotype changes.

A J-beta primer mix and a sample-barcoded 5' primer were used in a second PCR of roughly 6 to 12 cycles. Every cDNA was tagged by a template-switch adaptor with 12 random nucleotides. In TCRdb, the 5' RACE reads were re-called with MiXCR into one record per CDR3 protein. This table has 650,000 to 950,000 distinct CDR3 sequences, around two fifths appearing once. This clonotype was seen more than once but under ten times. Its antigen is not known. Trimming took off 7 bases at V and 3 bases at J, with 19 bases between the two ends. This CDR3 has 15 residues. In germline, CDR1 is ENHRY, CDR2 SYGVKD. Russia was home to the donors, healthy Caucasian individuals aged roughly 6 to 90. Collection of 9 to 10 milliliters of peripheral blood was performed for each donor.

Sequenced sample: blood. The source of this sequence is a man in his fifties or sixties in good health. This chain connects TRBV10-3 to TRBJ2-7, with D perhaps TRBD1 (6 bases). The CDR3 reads CAIMGVRGSVYEQYF. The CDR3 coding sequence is TGTGCCATCATGGGCGTCAGGGGCTCGGTCTACGAGCAGTACTTC.